Listed below are T cell receptor beta chains from one sample, sequenced in a study of beta chain features in type 1 diabetes. Assay: immunoSEQ multiplex PCR; the TCRdb copy retains only in-frame clones and omits some. The table shows a few hundred thousand clones, with 25% to 30% occurring only once. The material sequenced was central memory CD4+ T cells from blood. These receptors were taken from a man aged 30-40 years in good health. Both conserved end residues are part of each CDR3. The D gene is left open where the match is weak. Where a row states a size, it is once, few, many or the class of an expanded clone; other rows omit it.

clone_size: NA; j_call: TRBJ1-2; v_call: TRBV2; d_call: NA; cdr3_nt: TGTGCCAGCAACCTCGGTCGGGCGGATGGCTACACCTTC; cdr3_aa: CASNLGRADGYTF
clone_size: few; j_call: TRBJ2-2; v_call: TRBV7-9; d_call: NA; cdr3_nt: TGTGCCAGCAGACCCGACCGGTGGAACACCGGGGAGCTGTTTTTT; cdr3_aa: CASRPDRWNTGELFF
clone_size: many; j_call: TRBJ2-7; v_call: TRBV28; d_call: NA; cdr3_nt: TGTGCCAGCACCGATACTTTCTACGAGCAGTACTTC; cdr3_aa: CASTDTFYEQYF
clone_size: NA; j_call: TRBJ1-3; v_call: TRBV30; d_call: NA; cdr3_nt: TGTGCCTGGAGTGTAGGGGCGACCTCTGGAAACACCATATATTTT; cdr3_aa: CAWSVGATSGNTIYF
clone_size: NA; j_call: TRBJ2-1; v_call: TRBV6-1; d_call: NA; cdr3_nt: TGTGCCAGCCTTACCTCCGGGAAGTACAATGAGCAGTTCTTC; cdr3_aa: CASLTSGKYNEQFF
clone_size: once; j_call: TRBJ2-7; v_call: TRBV15; d_call: TRBD1; cdr3_nt: TGTGCCACCTCGGACAGGAGCTCCTACGAGCAGTACTTC; cdr3_aa: CATSDRSSYEQYF
clone_size: few; j_call: TRBJ2-1; v_call: TRBV6-1; d_call: NA; cdr3_nt: TGTGCCAGCAGCCTTTACAATGAGCAGTTCTTC; cdr3_aa: CASSLYNEQFF
clone_size: few; j_call: TRBJ2-6; v_call: TRBV5-1; d_call: NA; cdr3_nt: TGCGCCAGCAGCCGTCAAGAAGGGGGGGCCAACGTCCTGACTTTC; cdr3_aa: CASSRQEGGANVLTF
clone_size: NA; j_call: TRBJ2-3; v_call: TRBV7-9; d_call: TRBD2; cdr3_nt: TGTGCCAGCAGTTCGAGACTAGCGGGAGGGGAGGGAGATACGCAGTATTTT; cdr3_aa: CASSSRLAGGEGDTQYF
clone_size: NA; j_call: TRBJ2-1; v_call: TRBV6-5; d_call: TRBD1; cdr3_nt: TGTGCCAGCAGCCCCCCGGGACAGGGTAGAAATGAGCAGTTCTTC; cdr3_aa: CASSPPGQGRNEQFF
clone_size: many; j_call: TRBJ2-3; v_call: TRBV7-2; d_call: TRBD2; cdr3_nt: TGTGCCAGCAGCTTCTCAACGGGACTATCGCCGGATACGCAGTATTTT; cdr3_aa: CASSFSTGLSPDTQYF
clone_size: NA; j_call: TRBJ2-7; v_call: TRBV6-5; d_call: TRBD1; cdr3_nt: TGTGCCAGCAGGAAGGGGACAGGCGGATACGAGCAGTACTTC; cdr3_aa: CASRKGTGGYEQYF
clone_size: NA; j_call: TRBJ2-7; v_call: TRBV27; d_call: TRBD1; cdr3_nt: TGTGCCAGCAGGGCAGGGACAGCCGCACCCTACGAGCAGTACTTC; cdr3_aa: CASRAGTAAPYEQYF
clone_size: NA; j_call: TRBJ2-7; v_call: TRBV15; d_call: NA; cdr3_nt: TGTGCCACCAGCAGAGAACGCAGCGGATACGAGCAGTACTTC; cdr3_aa: CATSRERSGYEQYF
clone_size: once; j_call: TRBJ2-1; v_call: TRBV5-6; d_call: NA; cdr3_nt: TGTGCCAGCAGCTCGAGGAGGGGTGAGCAGTTCTTC; cdr3_aa: CASSSRRGEQFF
clone_size: few; j_call: TRBJ2-7; v_call: TRBV14; d_call: NA; cdr3_nt: TGTGCCAGCAGCCAAGTTAGGGGTCACGAGCAGTACTTC; cdr3_aa: CASSQVRGHEQYF
clone_size: NA; j_call: TRBJ2-1; v_call: TRBV10-3; d_call: TRBD2; cdr3_nt: TGTGCCATCAGTGAGTCAAAGGGGAGAGGTAGCGGGGGGTACAATGAGCAGTTCTTC; cdr3_aa: CAISESKGRGSGGYNEQFF
clone_size: NA; j_call: TRBJ2-7; v_call: TRBV11-2; d_call: TRBD1; cdr3_nt: TGTGCCAGCAGCTTAGATCGCACAGGGGGCGTCTACGAGCAGTACTTC; cdr3_aa: CASSLDRTGGVYEQYF
clone_size: many; j_call: TRBJ2-5; v_call: TRBV5-5; d_call: TRBD1; cdr3_nt: TGTGCCAGCAGCTTGGGACAGGGAAGGGAGACCCAGTACTTC; cdr3_aa: CASSLGQGRETQYF
clone_size: few; j_call: TRBJ1-2; v_call: TRBV5-1; d_call: TRBD1; cdr3_nt: TGCGCCAGCAGCCCACAGCCGGGACAGGGGGCGCAAGGCTACACCTTC; cdr3_aa: CASSPQPGQGAQGYTF
clone_size: few; j_call: TRBJ2-5; v_call: TRBV10-3; d_call: NA; cdr3_nt: TGTGCCATCAGTGACTCTCCTAGAGGGACCCAGTACTTC; cdr3_aa: CAISDSPRGTQYF
clone_size: NA; j_call: TRBJ1-2; v_call: TRBV30; d_call: TRBD1; cdr3_nt: TGTGCCTGGAGTGGGGACAGGGGAAGACCCTATGGCTACACCTTC; cdr3_aa: CAWSGDRGRPYGYTF
clone_size: few; j_call: TRBJ2-3; v_call: TRBV5-6; d_call: TRBD2; cdr3_nt: TGTGCCAGCAGCTTAGGACTAGCGGTTGTCACAGATACGCAGTATTTT; cdr3_aa: CASSLGLAVVTDTQYF
clone_size: NA; j_call: TRBJ2-7; v_call: TRBV11-2; d_call: TRBD2; cdr3_nt: TGTGCCAGCAGCCCCACTAGCGGGGGATCCTACGAGCAGTACTTC; cdr3_aa: CASSPTSGGSYEQYF
clone_size: few; j_call: TRBJ2-3; v_call: TRBV7-2; d_call: NA; cdr3_nt: TGTGCCAGCAGCAATAGACGAGATACGCAGTATTTT; cdr3_aa: CASSNRRDTQYF
clone_size: NA; j_call: TRBJ2-3; v_call: TRBV25-1; d_call: NA; cdr3_nt: TGTGCCAGCACTCACGGAAGCACAGATACGCAGTATTTT; cdr3_aa: CASTHGSTDTQYF
clone_size: few; j_call: TRBJ2-7; v_call: TRBV28; d_call: TRBD2; cdr3_nt: TGTGCCAGCAATCGACTAGCGGGTTCCTACGAGCAGTACTTC; cdr3_aa: CASNRLAGSYEQYF
clone_size: few; j_call: TRBJ2-3; v_call: TRBV6-1; d_call: NA; cdr3_nt: TGTGCCAGCAGTGAAAATCTGAACACAGATACGCAGTATTTT; cdr3_aa: CASSENLNTDTQYF
clone_size: NA; j_call: TRBJ1-4; v_call: TRBV29-1; d_call: TRBD1; cdr3_nt: TGCAGCGTTGCGGGACAGGATGAAAAACTGTTTTTT; cdr3_aa: CSVAGQDEKLFF
clone_size: few; j_call: TRBJ2-3; v_call: TRBV7-6; d_call: TRBD2; cdr3_nt: TGTGCCAGCTCACTAGCGGGGCCAGATACGCAGTATTTT; cdr3_aa: CASSLAGPDTQYF
clone_size: few; j_call: TRBJ1-5; v_call: TRBV27; d_call: NA; cdr3_nt: TGTGCCAGCAGTTCCAAAGGGGGGGGTGGCAATCAGCCCCAGCATTTT; cdr3_aa: CASSSKGGGGNQPQHF
clone_size: NA; j_call: TRBJ2-5; v_call: TRBV9; d_call: TRBD2; cdr3_nt: TGTGCCAGCAGCGTAGAAGCGGGGCTACAAGAGACCCAGTACTTC; cdr3_aa: CASSVEAGLQETQYF
clone_size: few; j_call: TRBJ2-3; v_call: TRBV18; d_call: NA; cdr3_nt: TGTGCCAGCTCACCTGTGACAGATACGCAGTATTTT; cdr3_aa: CASSPVTDTQYF
clone_size: few; j_call: TRBJ1-2; v_call: TRBV30; d_call: TRBD1; cdr3_nt: TGTGCCTGGAGGGACAGGTGGGCTTATGGCTACACCTTC; cdr3_aa: CAWRDRWAYGYTF